This T cell receptor beta chain was sequenced during a study of blood T cell repertoires in COVID-19. About the research overall: Samples of COVID-19 (acute and convalescent) were obtained from the United States, Italy and Spain. Sources were T cells, B-cell-depleted T cells, or PBMCs; the material itself was cDNA or gDNA.

In the original processing: By means of reference gene primer amplification, nucleated cell counts were estimated. Some clones are missing from TCRdb's copy, which holds only in-frame ones; the method was immunoSEQ multiplex PCR. V, J and clone size are taken as reported in that table, and D and trimming were inferred from the DNA itself. Among some 210,000 clones listed, about 90% were seen once. Germline V CDR1 and CDR2: MGHRA, YSYEKL. This CDR3 region has 15 residues. Between the trimmed V and J ends, which lost 2 bases and 4 bases, there was a span of 14 bases. This clonotype was obtained from a man aged 30 to 39 with acute or convalescent COVID-19. The sequencing input was peripheral blood. The chain recombines TRBV4-1 with TRBJ1-2; D is unclear. The CDR3 sequence is CASSQTFDFGYGYTF. The DNA of the CDR3 is TGCGCCAGCAGCCAAACTTTCGACTTTGGCTATGGCTACACCTTC.